One TCR beta chain is described in this entry. This CDR3 comprises 16 residues. Germline V gives CDR1 MDHEN, CDR2 SYDVKM. With V trimmed by 2 bases and J by 4 bases, 8 bases remained unmatched. The data stem from a study of blood T cell repertoires in COVID-19. About the study: Samples of COVID-19 (acute and convalescent) were obtained from the United States, Italy and Spain.

In the original workflow: Scientists estimated how many nucleated cells there were by amplifying reference gene primers. Using immunoSEQ multiplex PCR, the repertoire was profiled, and TCRdb retains in-frame clones only, with some absent. Clone size and V and J calls were adopted from that table, with D and trimming inferred from the DNA. Among 390,000 or so clones listed, nearly 90% were seen once. The receptor was isolated from a man aged 18 to 30 with active or convalescent COVID-19. Sample: peripheral blood. This chain uses TRBV28 with TRBJ1-5, with TRBD1 identical over 7 bases. CDR3 sequence (DNA): TGTGCCAGCAGTTTAAGCGGCAGGGGGGCAAATCAGCCCCAGCATTTT. Encoded protein: CASSLSGRGANQPQHF.